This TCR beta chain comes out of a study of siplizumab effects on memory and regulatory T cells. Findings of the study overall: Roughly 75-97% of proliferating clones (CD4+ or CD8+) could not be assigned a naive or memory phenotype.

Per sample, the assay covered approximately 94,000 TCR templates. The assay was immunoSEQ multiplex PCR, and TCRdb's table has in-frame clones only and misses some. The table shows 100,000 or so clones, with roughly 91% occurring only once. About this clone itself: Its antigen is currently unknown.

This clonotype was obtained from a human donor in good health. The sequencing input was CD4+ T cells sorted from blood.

CDR3 loop: CASTTRDRSSGANVLTF. The CDR3 nucleotides read TGTGCCAGTACCACCAGGGACAGAAGCTCTGGGGCCAACGTCCTGACTTTC. The chain combines TRBV19 with TRBJ2-6, with TRBD1 identical over 7 bases. CDR1 is LNHDA and CDR2 is SQIVND in the germline V gene (reference sequence). With V trimmed by 7 bases and J by 0 bases, 9 bases remained unmatched. This CDR3 region has 17 residues. Full variable domain (missing parts from reference TRBV19 and TRBJ2-6): DGGITQSPKYLFRKEGQNVTLSCEQNLNHDAMYWYRQDPGQGLRLIYYSQIVNDFQKGDIAEGYSVSREKKESFPLTVTSAQKNPTAFYLCASTTRDRSSGANVLTFGAGSRLTVL.